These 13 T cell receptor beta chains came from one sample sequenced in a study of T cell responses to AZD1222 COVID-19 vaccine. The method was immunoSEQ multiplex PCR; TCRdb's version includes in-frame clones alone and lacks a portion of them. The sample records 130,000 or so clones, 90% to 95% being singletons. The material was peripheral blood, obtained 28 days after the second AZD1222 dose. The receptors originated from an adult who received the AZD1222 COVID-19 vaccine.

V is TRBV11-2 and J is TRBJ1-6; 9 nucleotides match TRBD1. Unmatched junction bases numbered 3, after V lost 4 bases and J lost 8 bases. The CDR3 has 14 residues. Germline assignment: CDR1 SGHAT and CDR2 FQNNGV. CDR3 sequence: CASSWDRADSPLHF. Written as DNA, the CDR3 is TGTGCCAGCAGCTGGGACAGGGCTGATTCACCCCTCCACTTT.

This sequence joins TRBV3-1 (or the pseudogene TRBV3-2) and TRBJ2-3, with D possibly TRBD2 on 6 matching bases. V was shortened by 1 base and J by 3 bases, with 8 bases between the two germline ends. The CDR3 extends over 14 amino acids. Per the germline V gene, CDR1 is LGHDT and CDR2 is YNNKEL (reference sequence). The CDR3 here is CASSQGRGTDTQYF. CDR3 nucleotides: TGTGCCAGCAGCCAAGGTCGGGGGACAGATACGCAGTATTTT.

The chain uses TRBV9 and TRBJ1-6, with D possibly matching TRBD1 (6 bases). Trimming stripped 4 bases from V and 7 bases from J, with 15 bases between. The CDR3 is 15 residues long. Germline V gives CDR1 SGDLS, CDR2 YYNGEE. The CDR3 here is CASSLEGQGNSPLHF. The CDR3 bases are TGTGCCAGCAGCCTAGAGGGGCAGGGGAATTCACCCCTCCACTTT.

CDR3 coding DNA: TGTGCCAGCAGTTTAGGCCAGCTTATCTCCTACAATGAGCAGTTCTTC. This encodes CASSLGQLISYNEQFF. The chain recombines TRBV27 with TRBJ2-1, with no clear D. This CDR3 region has 16 residues. Germline CDR1 is MNHEY and CDR2 is SMNVEV (reference sequence). The V end lost 2 bases, the J end lost 0 bases, and 11 bases lay between the germline ends.

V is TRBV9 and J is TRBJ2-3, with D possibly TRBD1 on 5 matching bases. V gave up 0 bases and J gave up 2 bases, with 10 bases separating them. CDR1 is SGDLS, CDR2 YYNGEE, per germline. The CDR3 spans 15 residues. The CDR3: CASSVGPGSTDTQYF. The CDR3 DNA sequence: TGTGCCAGCAGCGTAGGGCCAGGGTCCACAGATACGCAGTATTTT.

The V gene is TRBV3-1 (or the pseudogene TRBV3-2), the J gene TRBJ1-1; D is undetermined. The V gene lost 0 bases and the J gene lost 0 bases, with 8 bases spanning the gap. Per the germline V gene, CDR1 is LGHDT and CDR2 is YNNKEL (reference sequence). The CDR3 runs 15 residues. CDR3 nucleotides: TGTGCCAGCAGCCAAGAACTGACCCTGAACACTGAAGCTTTCTTT. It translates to CASSQELTLNTEAFF.

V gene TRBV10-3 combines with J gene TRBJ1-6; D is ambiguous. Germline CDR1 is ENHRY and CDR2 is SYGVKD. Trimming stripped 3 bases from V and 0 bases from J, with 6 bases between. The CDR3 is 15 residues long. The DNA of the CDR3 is TGTGCCATCAGTGACGGTAGCTCCTATAATTCACCCCTCCACTTT. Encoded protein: CAISDGSSYNSPLHF.

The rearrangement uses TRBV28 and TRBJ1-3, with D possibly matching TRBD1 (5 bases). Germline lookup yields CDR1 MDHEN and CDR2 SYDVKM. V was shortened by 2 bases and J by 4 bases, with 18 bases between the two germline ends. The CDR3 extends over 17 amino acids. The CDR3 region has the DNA TGTGCCAGCAGTTTACCGCTCAGGGAGGTGTACGGAAACACCATATATTTT. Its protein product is CASSLPLREVYGNTIYF.

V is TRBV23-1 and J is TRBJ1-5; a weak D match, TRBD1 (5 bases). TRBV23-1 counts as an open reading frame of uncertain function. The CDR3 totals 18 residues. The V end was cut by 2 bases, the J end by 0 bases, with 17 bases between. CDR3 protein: CASSQSCRDWYSNQPQHF. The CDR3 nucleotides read TGCGCCAGCAGTCAAAGTTGTCGGGACTGGTATAGCAATCAGCCCCAGCATTTT.

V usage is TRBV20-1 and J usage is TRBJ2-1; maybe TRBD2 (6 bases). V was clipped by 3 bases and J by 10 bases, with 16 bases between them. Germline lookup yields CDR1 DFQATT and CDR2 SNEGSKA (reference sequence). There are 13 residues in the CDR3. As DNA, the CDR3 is TGCAGTGCTAGTACGGCTAGCGTGTTCGAGCAGTTCTTC. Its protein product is CSASTASVFEQFF.

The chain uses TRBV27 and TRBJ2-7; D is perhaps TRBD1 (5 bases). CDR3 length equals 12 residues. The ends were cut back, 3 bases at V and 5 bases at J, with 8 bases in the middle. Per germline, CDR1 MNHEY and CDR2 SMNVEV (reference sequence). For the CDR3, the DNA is TGTGCCAGCAGTTTTCAGGGCGACGAGCAGTACTTC. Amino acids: CASSFQGDEQYF.

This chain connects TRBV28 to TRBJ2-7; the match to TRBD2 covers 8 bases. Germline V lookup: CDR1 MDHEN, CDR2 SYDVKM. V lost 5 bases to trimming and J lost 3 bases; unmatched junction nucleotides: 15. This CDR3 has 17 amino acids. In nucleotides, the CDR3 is TGTGCCAGCAGTCCCCTTTCCGGGACTAGTAATATCTACGAGCAGTACTTC. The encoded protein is CASSPLSGTSNIYEQYF.

Written as DNA, the CDR3 is TGTGCCAGCAGGACCGACAGGGGAGGCACAGATACGCAGTATTTT. Encoded protein: CASRTDRGGTDTQYF. The chain combines TRBV5-4 with TRBJ2-3, with 8 bases aligning to TRBD1. The V gene end was trimmed by 5 bases and the J gene end by 1 base; junction bases not matched to a gene: 6. Germline V lookup: CDR1 SGHNT, CDR2 YYREEE (reference sequence). The length of the CDR3 is 15 residues.